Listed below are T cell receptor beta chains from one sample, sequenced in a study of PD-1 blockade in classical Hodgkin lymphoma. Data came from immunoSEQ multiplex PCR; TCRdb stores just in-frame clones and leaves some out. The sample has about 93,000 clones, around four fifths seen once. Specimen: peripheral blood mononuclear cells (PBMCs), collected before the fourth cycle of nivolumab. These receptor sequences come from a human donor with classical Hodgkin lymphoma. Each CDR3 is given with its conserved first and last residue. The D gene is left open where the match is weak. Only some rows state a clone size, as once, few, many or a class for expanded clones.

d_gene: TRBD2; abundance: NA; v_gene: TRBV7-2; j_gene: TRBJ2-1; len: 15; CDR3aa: CASTEGLAGGIEQFF; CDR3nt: TGTGCCAGCACTGAAGGACTAGCGGGGGGGATTGAGCAGTTCTTC
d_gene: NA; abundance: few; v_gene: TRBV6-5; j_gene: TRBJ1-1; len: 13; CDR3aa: CASSPRQPTEAFF; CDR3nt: TGTGCCAGCAGTCCCCGACAGCCCACTGAAGCTTTCTTT
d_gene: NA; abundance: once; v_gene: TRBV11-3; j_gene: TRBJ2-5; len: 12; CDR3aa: CASSSGSETQYF; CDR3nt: TGTGCCAGCAGCTCAGGGTCGGAGACCCAGTACTTC
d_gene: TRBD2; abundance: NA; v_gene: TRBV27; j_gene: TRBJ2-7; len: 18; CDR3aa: CASSLYGTSGSSAYEQYF; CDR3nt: TGTGCCAGCAGTTTATACGGGACTAGCGGGAGTTCAGCATACGAGCAGTACTTC
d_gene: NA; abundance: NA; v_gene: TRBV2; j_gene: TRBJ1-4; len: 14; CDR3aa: CASSDRSTNEKLFF; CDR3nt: TGTGCCAGCAGTGACCGATCAACTAATGAAAAACTGTTTTTT
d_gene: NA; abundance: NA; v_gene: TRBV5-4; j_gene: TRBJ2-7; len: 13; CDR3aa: CASSLTGSDEQYF; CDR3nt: TGTGCCAGCAGCCTGACAGGTTCGGACGAGCAGTACTTC
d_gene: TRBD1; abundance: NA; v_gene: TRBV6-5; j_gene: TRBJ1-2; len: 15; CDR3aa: CASSYSVVTGIGYTF; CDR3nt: TGTGCCAGCAGTTACTCGGTTGTGACAGGGATTGGCTACACCTTC
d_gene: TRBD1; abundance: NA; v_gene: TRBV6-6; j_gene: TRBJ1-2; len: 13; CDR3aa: CASSSGQGISYTF; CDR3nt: TGTGCCAGCAGTTCGGGACAGGGGATTAGCTACACCTTC
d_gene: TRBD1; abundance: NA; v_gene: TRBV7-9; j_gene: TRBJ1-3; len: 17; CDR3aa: CASRPRDRDYSGNTIYF; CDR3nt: TGTGCCAGCAGACCCCGGGACAGGGATTACTCTGGAAACACCATATATTTT
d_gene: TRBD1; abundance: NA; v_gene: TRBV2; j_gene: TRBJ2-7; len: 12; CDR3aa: CASGQETYEQYF; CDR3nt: TGTGCCAGCGGACAGGAGACCTACGAGCAGTACTTC
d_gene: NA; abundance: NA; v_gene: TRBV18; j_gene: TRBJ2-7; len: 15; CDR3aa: CASSPTTGSSNEQYF; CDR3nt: TGTGCCAGCTCGCCTACCACTGGATCCAGCAACGAGCAGTACTTC
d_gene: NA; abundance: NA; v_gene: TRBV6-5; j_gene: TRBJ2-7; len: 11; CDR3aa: CASSTSTEQYF; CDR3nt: TGTGCCAGCAGTACGAGTACCGAGCAGTACTTC
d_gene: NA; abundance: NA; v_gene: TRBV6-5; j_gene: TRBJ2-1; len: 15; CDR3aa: CASTYRGLNYNEQFF; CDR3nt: TGTGCCAGCACCTACAGGGGACTAAACTACAATGAGCAGTTCTTC
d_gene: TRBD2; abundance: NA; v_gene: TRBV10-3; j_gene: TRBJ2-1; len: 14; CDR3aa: CAISATSGYNEQFF; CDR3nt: TGTGCCATCAGTGCAACTAGCGGATACAATGAGCAGTTCTTC
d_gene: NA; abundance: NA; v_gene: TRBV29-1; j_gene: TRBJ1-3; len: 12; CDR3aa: CSARVRGNTIYF; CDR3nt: TGCAGCGCGAGGGTGCGAGGAAACACCATATATTTT
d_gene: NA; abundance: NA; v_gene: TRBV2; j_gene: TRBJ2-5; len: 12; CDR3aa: CASSPSQETQYF; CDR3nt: TGTGCCAGCAGTCCGAGCCAAGAGACCCAGTACTTC
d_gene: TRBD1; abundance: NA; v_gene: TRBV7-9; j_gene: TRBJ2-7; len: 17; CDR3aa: CASSPRLRDSRTYEQYF; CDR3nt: TGTGCCAGCAGCCCCAGGCTCCGGGACAGCCGTACCTACGAGCAGTACTTC
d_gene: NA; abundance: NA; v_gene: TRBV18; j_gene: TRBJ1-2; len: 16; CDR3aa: CASSPPFAGDSYGYTF; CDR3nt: TGTGCCAGCTCACCACCGTTTGCAGGGGATAGCTATGGCTACACCTTC
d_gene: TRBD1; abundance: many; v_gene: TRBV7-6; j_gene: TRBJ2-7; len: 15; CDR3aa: CASSLGQGAVYEQYF; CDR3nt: TGTGCCAGCAGCCTGGGACAGGGGGCAGTCTACGAGCAGTACTTC
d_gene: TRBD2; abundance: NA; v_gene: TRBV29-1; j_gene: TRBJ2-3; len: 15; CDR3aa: CSVALASGITDTQYF; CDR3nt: TGCAGCGTTGCGTTGGCTAGCGGGATCACAGATACGCAGTATTTT
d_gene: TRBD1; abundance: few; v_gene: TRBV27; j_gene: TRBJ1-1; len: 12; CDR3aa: CASKKGATEAFF; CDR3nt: TGTGCCAGCAAGAAGGGGGCCACTGAAGCTTTCTTT
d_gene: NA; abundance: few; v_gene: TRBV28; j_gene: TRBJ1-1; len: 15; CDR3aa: CASSLSSFMNTEAFF; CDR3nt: TGTGCCAGCAGTTTGAGCTCTTTCATGAACACTGAAGCTTTCTTT
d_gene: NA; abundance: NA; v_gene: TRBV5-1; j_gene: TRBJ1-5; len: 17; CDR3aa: CASSLIPMLEGTQPQHF; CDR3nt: TGCGCCAGCAGCTTGATCCCTATGTTGGAGGGGACCCAGCCCCAGCATTTT
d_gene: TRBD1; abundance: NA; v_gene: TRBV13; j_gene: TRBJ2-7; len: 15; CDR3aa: CASSLEGTGVYEQYF; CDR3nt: TGTGCCAGCAGCTTAGAAGGGACAGGGGTCTACGAGCAGTACTTC
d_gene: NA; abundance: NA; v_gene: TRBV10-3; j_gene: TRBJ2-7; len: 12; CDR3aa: CAISEWEGEQYF; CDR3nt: TGTGCCATCAGTGAGTGGGAAGGCGAGCAGTACTTC
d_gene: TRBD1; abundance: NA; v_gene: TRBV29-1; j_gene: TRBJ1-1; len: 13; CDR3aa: CSVARQGGTEAFF; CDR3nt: TGCAGCGTTGCTCGACAGGGTGGCACTGAAGCTTTCTTT
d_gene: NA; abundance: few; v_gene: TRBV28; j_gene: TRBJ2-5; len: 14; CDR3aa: CASSLFAGPGTQYF; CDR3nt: TGTGCCAGCAGTTTATTCGCGGGTCCCGGGACCCAGTACTTC
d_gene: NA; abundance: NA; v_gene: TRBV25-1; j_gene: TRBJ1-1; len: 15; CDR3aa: CASSDPGQGNTEAFF; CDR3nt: TGTGCCAGCAGTGACCCGGGACAAGGGAACACTGAAGCTTTCTTT
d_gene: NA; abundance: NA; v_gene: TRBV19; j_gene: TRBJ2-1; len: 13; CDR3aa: CASKNLDFNEQFF; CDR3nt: TGTGCCAGCAAAAACTTGGACTTTAATGAGCAGTTCTTC
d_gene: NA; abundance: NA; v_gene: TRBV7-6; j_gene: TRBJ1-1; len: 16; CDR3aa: CASSAGSGDGNTEAFF; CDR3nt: TGTGCCAGCAGCGCAGGGTCAGGTGATGGGAACACTGAAGCTTTCTTT
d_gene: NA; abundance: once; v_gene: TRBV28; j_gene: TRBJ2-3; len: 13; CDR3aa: CASSSGDTDTQYF; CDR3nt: TGTGCCAGCAGTTCAGGGGACACAGATACGCAGTATTTT
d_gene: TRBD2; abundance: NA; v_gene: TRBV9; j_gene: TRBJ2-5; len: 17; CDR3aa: CASSASTSGRAGETQYF; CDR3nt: TGTGCCAGCAGCGCGTCGACTAGCGGGAGGGCCGGAGAGACCCAGTACTTC
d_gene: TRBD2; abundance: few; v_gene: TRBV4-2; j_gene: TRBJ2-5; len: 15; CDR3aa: CASSQGTSGQETQYF; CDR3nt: TGTGCCAGCAGCCAAGGGACTAGCGGGCAAGAGACCCAGTACTTC
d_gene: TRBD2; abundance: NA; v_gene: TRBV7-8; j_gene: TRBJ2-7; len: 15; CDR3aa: CASSFMTSGSYEQYF; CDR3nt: TGTGCCAGCAGCTTCATGACTAGCGGGAGTTACGAGCAGTACTTC
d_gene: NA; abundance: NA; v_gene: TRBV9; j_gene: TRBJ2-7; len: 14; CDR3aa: CASSPQTSSYEQYF; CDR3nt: TGTGCCAGCAGCCCTCAGACTTCTTCCTACGAGCAGTACTTC
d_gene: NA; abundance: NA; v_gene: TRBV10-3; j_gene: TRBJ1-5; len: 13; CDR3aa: CAISEFSNQPQHF; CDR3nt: TGTGCCATCAGTGAATTTAGCAATCAGCCCCAGCATTTT
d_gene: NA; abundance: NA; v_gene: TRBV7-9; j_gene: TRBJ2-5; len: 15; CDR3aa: CASSLRGSWGETQYF; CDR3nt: TGTGCCAGCAGCCTACGGGGGAGTTGGGGAGAGACCCAGTACTTC
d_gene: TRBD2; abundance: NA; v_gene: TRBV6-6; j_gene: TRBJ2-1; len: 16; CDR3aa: CASSLLAGGSYNEQFF; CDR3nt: TGTGCCAGCAGCCTACTCGCGGGGGGTTCCTACAATGAGCAGTTCTTC
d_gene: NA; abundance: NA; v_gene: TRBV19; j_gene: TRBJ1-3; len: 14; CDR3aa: CASSTLQGGNTIYF; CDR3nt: TGTGCCAGTAGTACCCTACAGGGCGGAAACACCATATATTTT
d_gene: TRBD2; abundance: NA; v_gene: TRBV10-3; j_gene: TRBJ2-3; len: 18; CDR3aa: CAISERPGSGASTDTQYF; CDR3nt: TGTGCCATCAGTGAACGGCCTGGGAGCGGGGCCAGCACAGATACGCAGTATTTT
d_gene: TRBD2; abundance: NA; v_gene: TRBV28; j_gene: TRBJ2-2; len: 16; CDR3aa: CASSSVAGRRAGELFF; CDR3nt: TGTGCCAGCAGTTCCGTAGCGGGAAGGCGCGCCGGGGAGCTGTTTTTT
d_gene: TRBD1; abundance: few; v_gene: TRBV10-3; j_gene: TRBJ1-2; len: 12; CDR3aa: CATLQGKSGYTF; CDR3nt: TGTGCCACCCTACAGGGGAAGAGTGGCTACACCTTC
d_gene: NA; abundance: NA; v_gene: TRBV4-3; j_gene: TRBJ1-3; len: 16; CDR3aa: CASSTDREGSGNTIYF; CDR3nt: TGCGCCAGCAGCACTGACCGAGAAGGCTCTGGAAACACCATATATTTT
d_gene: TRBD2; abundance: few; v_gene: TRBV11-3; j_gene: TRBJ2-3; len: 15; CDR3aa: CASSFGAGETDTQYF; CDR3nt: TGTGCCAGCAGCTTTGGAGCGGGGGAAACAGATACGCAGTATTTT
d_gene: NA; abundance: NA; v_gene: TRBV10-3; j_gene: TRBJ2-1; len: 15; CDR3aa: CAIGGAEGIGNEQFF; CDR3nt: TGTGCCATCGGAGGGGCGGAGGGGATTGGTAATGAGCAGTTCTTC
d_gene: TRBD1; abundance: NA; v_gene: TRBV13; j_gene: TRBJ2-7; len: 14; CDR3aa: CASSLRQGRYEQYF; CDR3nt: TGTGCCAGCAGCTTGAGACAGGGGCGATACGAGCAGTACTTC
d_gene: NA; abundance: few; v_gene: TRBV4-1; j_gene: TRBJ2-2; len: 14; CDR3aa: CASSQGRNTGELFF; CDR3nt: TGCGCCAGCAGCCAAGGGAGGAACACCGGGGAGCTGTTTTTT
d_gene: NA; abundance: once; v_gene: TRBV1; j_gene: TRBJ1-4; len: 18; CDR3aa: CTSSQAQGNPTTNEKLFF; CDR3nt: TGCACCAGCAGCCAAGCTCAGGGAAACCCCACAACTAATGAAAAACTGTTTTTT
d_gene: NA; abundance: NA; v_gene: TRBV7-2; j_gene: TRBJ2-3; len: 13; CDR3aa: CASGPARTDTQYF; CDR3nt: TGTGCCAGCGGACCTGCCCGCACAGATACGCAGTATTTT
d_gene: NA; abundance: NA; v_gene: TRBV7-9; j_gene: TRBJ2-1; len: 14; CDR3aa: CASSWAGVYNEQFF; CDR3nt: TGTGCCAGCAGTTGGGCAGGGGTGTACAATGAGCAGTTCTTC
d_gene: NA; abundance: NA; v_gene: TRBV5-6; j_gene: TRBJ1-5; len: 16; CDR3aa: CASSFGGFYSNQPQHF; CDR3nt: TGTGCCAGCAGCTTCGGGGGGTTCTATAGCAATCAGCCCCAGCATTTT